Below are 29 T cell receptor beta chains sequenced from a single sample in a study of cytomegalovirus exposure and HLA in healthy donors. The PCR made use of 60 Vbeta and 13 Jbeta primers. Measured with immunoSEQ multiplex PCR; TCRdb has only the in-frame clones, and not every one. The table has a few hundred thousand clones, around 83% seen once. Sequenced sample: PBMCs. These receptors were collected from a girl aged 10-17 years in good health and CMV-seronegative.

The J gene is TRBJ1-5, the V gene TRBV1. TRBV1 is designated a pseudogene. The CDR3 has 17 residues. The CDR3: CTSSPQGGGICNQPQHF. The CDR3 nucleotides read TGCACCAGCAGCCCCCAAGGGGGGGGAATATGCAATCAGCCCCAGCATTTT.

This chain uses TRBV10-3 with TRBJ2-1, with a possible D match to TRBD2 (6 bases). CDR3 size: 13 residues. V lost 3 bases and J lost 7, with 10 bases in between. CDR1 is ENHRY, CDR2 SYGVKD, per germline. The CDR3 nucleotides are TGTGCCATCAGTGACGGGACTTTTAATGAGCAGTTCTTC. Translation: CAISDGTFNEQFF.

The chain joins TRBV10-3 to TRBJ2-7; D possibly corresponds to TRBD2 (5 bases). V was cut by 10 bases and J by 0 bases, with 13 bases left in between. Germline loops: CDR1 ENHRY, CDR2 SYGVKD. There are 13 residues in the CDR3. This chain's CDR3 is CASIATNSYEQYF. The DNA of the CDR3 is TGTGCCAGTATAGCGACTAACTCCTACGAGCAGTACTTC.

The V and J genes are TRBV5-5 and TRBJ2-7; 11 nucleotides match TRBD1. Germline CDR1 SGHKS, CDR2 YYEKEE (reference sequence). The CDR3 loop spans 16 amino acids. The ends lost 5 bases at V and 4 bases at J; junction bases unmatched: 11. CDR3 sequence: CASSYRTGGSSYEQYF. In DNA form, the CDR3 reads TGTGCCAGCAGTTACCGGACAGGGGGCAGCTCGTACGAGCAGTACTTC.

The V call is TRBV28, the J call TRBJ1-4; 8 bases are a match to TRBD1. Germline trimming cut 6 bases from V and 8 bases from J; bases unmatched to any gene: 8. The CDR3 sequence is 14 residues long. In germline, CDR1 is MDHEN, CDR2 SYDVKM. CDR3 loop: CASSNPGTGEKLFF. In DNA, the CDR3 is TGTGCCAGCAGCAACCCCGGGACAGGAGAAAAACTGTTTTTT.

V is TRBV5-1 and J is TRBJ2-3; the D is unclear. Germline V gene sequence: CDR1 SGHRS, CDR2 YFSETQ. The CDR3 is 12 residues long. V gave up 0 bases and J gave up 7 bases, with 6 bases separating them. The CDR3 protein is CASSLDLYTQYF. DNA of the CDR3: TGCGCCAGCAGCTTGGATTTATATACGCAGTATTTT.

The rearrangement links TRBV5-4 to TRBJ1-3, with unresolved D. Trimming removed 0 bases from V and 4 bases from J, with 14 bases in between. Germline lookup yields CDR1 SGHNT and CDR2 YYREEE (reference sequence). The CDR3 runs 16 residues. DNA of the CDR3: TGTGCCAGCAGCTTGGGGTCAATTCCGGTGGGAAACACCATATATTTT. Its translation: CASSLGSIPVGNTIYF.

For the CDR3, the DNA is TGTGCCAGCAGCTTAGGGGACAGGGGGCCGAGCACTGAAGCTTTCTTT. It translates to CASSLGDRGPSTEAFF. The chain uses TRBV11-2 and TRBJ1-1, with TRBD1 matching over 12 bases. CDR3 length: 16 residues. With V trimmed by 1 base and J by 4 bases, 4 bases remained unmatched. The germline V gene has CDR1 SGHAT and CDR2 FQNNGV.

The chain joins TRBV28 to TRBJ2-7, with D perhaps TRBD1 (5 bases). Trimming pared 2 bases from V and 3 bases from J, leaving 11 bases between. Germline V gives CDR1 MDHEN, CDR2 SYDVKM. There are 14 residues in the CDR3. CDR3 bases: TGTGCCAGCAGTTTACCCGACAGAAACTACGAGCAGTACTTC. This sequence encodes CASSLPDRNYEQYF.

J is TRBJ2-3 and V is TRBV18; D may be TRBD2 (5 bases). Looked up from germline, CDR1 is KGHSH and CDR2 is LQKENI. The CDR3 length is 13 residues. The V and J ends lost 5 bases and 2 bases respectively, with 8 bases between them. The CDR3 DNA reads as TGTGCCAGCTCAGGAGGTGCCACAGATACGCAGTATTTT. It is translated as CASSGGATDTQYF. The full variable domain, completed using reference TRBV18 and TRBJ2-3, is NAGVMQNPRHLVRRRGQEARLRCSPMKGHSHVYWYRQLPEEGLKFMVYLQKENIIDESGMPKERFSAEFPKEGPSILRIQQVVRGDSAAYFCASSGGATDTQYFGPGTRLTVL.

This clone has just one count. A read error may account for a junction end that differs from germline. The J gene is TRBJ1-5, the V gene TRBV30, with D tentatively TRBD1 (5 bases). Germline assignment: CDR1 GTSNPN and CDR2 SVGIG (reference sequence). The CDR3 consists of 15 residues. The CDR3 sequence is CASSRDAYSNQPQQF. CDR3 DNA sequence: TGTGCCTCATCGCGGGACGCCTATAGCAATCAGCCCCAGCAGTTT.

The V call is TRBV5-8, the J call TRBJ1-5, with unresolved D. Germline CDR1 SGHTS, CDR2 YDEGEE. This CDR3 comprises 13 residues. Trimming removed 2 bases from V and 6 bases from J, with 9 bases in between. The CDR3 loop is CASSFDLSQPQHF. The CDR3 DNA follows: TGTGCCAGCAGCTTCGACTTGTCTCAGCCCCAGCATTTT. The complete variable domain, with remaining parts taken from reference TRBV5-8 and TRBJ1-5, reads EAGVTQSPTHLIKTRGQQATLRCSPISGHTSVYWYQQALGLGLQFLLWYDEGEERNRGNFPPRFSGRQFPNYSSELNVNALELEDSALYLCASSFDLSQPQHFGDGTRLSIL.

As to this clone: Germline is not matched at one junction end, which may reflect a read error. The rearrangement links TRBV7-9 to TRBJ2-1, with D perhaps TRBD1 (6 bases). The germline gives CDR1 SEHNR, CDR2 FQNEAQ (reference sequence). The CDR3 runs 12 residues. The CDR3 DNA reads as TGTTCCAGCAGCTTCAGGGGCGATGAGCAGTTCTTC. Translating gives CSSSFRGDEQFF. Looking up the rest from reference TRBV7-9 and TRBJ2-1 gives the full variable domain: DTGVSQNPRHKITKRGQNVTFRCDPISEHNRLYWYRQTLGQGPEFLTYFQNEAQLEKSRLLSDRFSAERPKGSFSTLEIQRTEQGDSAMYLCSSSFRGDEQFFGPGTRLTVL.

The CDR3 loop is CASSSGGSPLHF. CDR3 DNA: TGTGCCAGCTCATCAGGGGGTTCACCCCTCCACTTT. The genes are TRBV18 and TRBJ1-6; TRBD1 agrees at 7 bases. The germline gives CDR1 KGHSH, CDR2 LQKENI. This CDR3 has 12 residues. V shed 5 bases, J shed 9 bases, and the junction held 1 base outside the gene matches. The complete variable domain, with remaining parts taken from reference TRBV18 and TRBJ1-6, reads NAGVMQNPRHLVRRRGQEARLRCSPMKGHSHVYWYRQLPEEGLKFMVYLQKENIIDESGMPKERFSAEFPKEGPSILRIQQVVRGDSAAYFCASSSGGSPLHFGNGTRLTVT.

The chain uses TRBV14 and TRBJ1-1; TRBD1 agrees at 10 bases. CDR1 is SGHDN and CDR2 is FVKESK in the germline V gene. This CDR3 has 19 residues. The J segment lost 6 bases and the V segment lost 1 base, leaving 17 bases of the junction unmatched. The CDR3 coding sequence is TGTGCCAGCAGCCAAGTGGCAATTCTCCGGGACAGGGGTACCCCTGAAGCTTTCTTT. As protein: CASSQVAILRDRGTPEAFF.

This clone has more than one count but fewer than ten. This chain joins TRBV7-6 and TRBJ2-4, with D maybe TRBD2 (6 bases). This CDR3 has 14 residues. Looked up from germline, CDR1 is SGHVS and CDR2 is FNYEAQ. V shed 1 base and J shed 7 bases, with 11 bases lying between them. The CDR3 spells CASSLVRESNIQYF. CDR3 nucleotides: TGTGCCAGCAGCTTAGTTCGGGAGAGTAACATTCAGTACTTC.

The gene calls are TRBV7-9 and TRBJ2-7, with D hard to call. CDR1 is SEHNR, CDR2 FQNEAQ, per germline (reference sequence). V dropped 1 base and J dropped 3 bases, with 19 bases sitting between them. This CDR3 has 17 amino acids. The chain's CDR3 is CASSLGLGDLVIYEQYF. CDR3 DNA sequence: TGTGCCAGCAGCTTAGGTCTAGGCGACCTAGTAATCTACGAGCAGTACTTC.

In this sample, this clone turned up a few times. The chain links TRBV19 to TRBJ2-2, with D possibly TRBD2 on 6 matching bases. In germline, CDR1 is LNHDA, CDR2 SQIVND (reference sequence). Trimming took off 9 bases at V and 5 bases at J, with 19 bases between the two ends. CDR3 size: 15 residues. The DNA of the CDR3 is TGTGCCAGCACCCCGGGAGTTTTAAGAACCGGGGAGCTGTTTTTT. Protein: CASTPGVLRTGELFF. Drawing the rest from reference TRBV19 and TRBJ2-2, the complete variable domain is DGGITQSPKYLFRKEGQNVTLSCEQNLNHDAMYWYRQDPGQGLRLIYYSQIVNDFQKGDIAEGYSVSREKKESFPLTVTSAQKNPTAFYLCASTPGVLRTGELFFGEGSRLTVL.

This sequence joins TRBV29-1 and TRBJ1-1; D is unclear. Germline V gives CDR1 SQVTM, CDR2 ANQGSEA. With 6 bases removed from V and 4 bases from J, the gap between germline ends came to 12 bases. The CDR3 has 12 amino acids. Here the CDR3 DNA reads TGCAGCGTGCGGAAGAACCCCACTGAAGCTTTCTTT. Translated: CSVRKNPTEAFF.

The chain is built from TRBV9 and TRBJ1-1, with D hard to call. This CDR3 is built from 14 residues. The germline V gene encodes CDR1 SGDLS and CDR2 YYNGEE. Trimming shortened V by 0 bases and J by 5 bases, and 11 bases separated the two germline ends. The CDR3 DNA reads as TGTGCCAGCAGCGTAGAGTGGAGGTCGACTGAAGCTTTCTTT. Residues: CASSVEWRSTEAFF. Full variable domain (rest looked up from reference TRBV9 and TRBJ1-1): DSGVTQTPKHLITATGQRVTLRCSPRSGDLSVYWYQQSLDQGLQFLIQYYNGEERAKGNILERFSAQQFPDLHSELNLSSLELGDSALYFCASSVEWRSTEAFFGQGTRLTVV.

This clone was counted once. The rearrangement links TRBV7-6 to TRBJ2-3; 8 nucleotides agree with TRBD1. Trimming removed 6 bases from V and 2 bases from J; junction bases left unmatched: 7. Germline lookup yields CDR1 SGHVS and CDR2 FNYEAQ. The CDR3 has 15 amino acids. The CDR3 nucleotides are TGTGCCAGCAGTCTTCAGGGGGCTCCCACAGATACGCAGTATTTT. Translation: CASSLQGAPTDTQYF.

The CDR3 is CASSQRTGTGFGNEQFF. CDR3 coding DNA: TGTGCCAGCAGCCAACGAACCGGGACAGGGTTCGGAAATGAGCAGTTCTTC. J is TRBJ2-1 and V is TRBV11-2; 9 nucleotides align to TRBD1. The CDR3 length is 17 residues. V trimming: 5 bases; J trimming: 7 bases; junction bases outside the gene matches: 15. Germline V gene lookup returns CDR1 SGHAT and CDR2 FQNNGV. The full variable domain, rest sourced from reference TRBV11-2 and TRBJ2-1, is EAGVAQSPRYKIIEKRQSVAFWCNPISGHATLYWYQQILGQGPKLLIQFQNNGVVDDSQLPKDRFSAERLKGVDSTLKIQPAKLEDSAVYLCASSQRTGTGFGNEQFFGPGTRLTVL.

The CDR3 reads CASSSGGWETQYF. CDR3 bases: TGTGCCAGCAGTAGCGGGGGTTGGGAGACCCAGTACTTC. This chain uses TRBV6-5 with TRBJ2-5; TRBD2 aligns across 8 bases. Germline values: CDR1 MNHEY, CDR2 SVGAGI. CDR3 size: 13 residues. V gave up 5 bases and J gave up 5 bases; unmatched junction bases: 4.

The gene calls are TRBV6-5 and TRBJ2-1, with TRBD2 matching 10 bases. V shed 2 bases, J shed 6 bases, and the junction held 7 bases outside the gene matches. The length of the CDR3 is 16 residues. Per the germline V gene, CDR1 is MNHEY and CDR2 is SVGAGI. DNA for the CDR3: TGTGCCAGCAGTTACCACATGGAGCGGGAGGGCAATGAGCAGTTCTTC. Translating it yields CASSYHMEREGNEQFF.

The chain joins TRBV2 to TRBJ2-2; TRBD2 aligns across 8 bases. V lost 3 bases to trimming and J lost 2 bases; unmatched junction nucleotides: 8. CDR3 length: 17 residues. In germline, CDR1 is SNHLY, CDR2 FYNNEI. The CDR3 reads CASSDYMGLGNTGELFF. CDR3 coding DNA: TGTGCCAGCAGTGACTATATGGGACTAGGCAACACCGGGGAGCTGTTTTTT.

The CDR3 nucleotides read TGTGCCAGCAGCTTAGGGACTAGCGGGGGGGAAGATACGCAGTATTTT. As protein: CASSLGTSGGEDTQYF. V is TRBV12-1 and J is TRBJ2-3; TRBD2, the D gene given by the table, was not confirmed from the DNA. TRBV12-1 is deemed a pseudogene. The CDR3 sequence is 16 residues long.

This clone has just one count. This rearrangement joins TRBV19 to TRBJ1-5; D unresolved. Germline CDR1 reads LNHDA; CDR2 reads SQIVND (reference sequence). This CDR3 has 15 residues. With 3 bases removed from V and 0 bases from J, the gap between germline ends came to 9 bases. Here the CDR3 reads CASSIFLYSNQPQHF. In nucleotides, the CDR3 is TGTGCCAGTAGTATCTTCCTCTATAGCAATCAGCCCCAGCATTTT.

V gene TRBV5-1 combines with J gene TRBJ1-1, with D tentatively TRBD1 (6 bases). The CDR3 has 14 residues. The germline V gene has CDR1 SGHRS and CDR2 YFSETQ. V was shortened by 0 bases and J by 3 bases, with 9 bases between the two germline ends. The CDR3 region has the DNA TGCGCCAGCAGCTTGGTCCCAGGGGACACTGAAGCTTTCTTT. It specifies CASSLVPGDTEAFF.

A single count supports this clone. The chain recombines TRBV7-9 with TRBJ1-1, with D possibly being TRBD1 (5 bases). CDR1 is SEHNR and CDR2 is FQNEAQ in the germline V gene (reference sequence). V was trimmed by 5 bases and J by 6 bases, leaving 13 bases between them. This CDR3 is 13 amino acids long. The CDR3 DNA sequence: TGTGCCAGCAGCCCCTCAGGGTTCGCTGAAGCTTTCTTT. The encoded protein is CASSPSGFAEAFF. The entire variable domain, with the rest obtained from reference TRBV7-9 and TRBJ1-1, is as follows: DTGVSQNPRHKITKRGQNVTFRCDPISEHNRLYWYRQTLGQGPEFLTYFQNEAQLEKSRLLSDRFSAERPKGSFSTLEIQRTEQGDSAMYLCASSPSGFAEAFFGQGTRLTVV.